What follows describes a single TCR beta chain. The source of the sample is a study of blood T cell repertoires in COVID-19. In the study overall: COVID-19 samples from acute and convalescent phases originated in the United States, Italy and Spain. PBMCs, B-cell-depleted T cells, or T cells provided the cDNA or gDNA that made up the material.

Original data processing: Amplification with reference gene primers provided the estimates of nucleated cell counts. Method: immunoSEQ multiplex PCR; TCRdb's copy keeps in-frame clones and lacks some. From that table come the V and J calls and clone size; the DNA was used to work out D and trimming. The repertoire has some 76,000 clones, more than 80% of them found once; the top ten carry 15% to 20%. The CDR3 is 13 amino acids. Germline CDR1 SQVTM, CDR2 ANQGSEA. V lost 5 bases and J lost 4, with 14 bases in between. Specimen: peripheral blood. This receptor was taken from a woman between 55 and 75 years old with acute or convalescent COVID-19. This chain uses TRBV29-1 with TRBJ1-1; TRBD1 is a possible D gene (5 bases). CDR3 sequence (DNA): TGCAGCGTTCCGGAGGGGCCGGGCACTGAAGCTTTCTTT. This sequence encodes CSVPEGPGTEAFF.